This T cell receptor beta chain was retrieved from a study of T cell responses to AZD1222 COVID-19 vaccine. General study results and limits: Spike-specific TCR breadth and depth went up after people got two AZD1222 doses.

The CDR3 covers 14 residues. The germline V gene encodes CDR1 ENHRY and CDR2 SYGVKD. As concerns this clone: Its antigen is still unknown. One end of the junction fails to match germline, which may point to a read error.

Measured with immunoSEQ multiplex PCR; TCRdb has only the in-frame clones, and not every one. The repertoire consists of 150,000 to 200,000 clones, with 85% to 95% occurring once and the leading ten covering more than 9%. The chain has TRBV10-3 and TRBJ2-2; no firm D call. The specimen was peripheral blood, collected on day 0 of AZD1222 vaccination. The receptor was derived from an adult in good health. In DNA, the CDR3 is TGTGCCATCAGTGAGTATCCGAAGACCGGGGAGCTGTTTTTT. It encodes CAISEYPKTGELFF.